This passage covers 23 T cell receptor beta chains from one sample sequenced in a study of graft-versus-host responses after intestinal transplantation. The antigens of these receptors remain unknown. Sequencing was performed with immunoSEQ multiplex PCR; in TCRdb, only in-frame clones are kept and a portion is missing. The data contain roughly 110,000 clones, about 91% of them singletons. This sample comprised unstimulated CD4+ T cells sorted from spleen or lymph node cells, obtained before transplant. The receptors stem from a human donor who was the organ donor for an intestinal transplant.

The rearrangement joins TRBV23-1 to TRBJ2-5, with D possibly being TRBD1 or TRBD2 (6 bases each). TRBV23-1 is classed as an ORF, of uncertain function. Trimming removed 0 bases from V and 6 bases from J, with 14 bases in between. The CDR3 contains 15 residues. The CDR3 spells CASSQSPGGAKTQYF. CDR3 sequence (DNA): TGCGCCAGCAGTCAATCTCCCGGGGGCGCGAAGACCCAGTACTTC.

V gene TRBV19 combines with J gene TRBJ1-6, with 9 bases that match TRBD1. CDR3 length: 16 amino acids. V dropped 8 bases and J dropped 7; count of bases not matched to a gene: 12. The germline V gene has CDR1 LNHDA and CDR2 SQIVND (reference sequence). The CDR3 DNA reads TGTGCCAGTCGACAGGGGGGTAACTTGAGAAATTCACCCCTCCACTTT. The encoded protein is CASRQGGNLRNSPLHF.

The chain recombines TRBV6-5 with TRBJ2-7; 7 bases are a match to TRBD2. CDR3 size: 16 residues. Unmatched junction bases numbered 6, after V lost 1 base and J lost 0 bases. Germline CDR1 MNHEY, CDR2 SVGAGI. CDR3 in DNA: TGTGCCAGCAGTTACTACCGGGACTACCCCTCCTACGAGCAGTACTTC. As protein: CASSYYRDYPSYEQYF.

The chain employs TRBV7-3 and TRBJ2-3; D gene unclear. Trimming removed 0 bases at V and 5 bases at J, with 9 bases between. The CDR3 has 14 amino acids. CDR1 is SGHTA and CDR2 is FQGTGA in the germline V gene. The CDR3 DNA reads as TGTGCCAGCAGCTTAACCCCGGTGGGAGATACGCAGTATTTT. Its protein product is CASSLTPVGDTQYF.

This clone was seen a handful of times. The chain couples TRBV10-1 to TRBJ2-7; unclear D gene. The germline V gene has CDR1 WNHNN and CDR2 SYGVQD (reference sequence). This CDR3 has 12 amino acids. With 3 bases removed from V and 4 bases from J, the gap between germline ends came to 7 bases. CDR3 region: CASSDGLYEQYF. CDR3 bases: TGCGCCAGCAGTGACGGTCTTTACGAGCAGTACTTC.

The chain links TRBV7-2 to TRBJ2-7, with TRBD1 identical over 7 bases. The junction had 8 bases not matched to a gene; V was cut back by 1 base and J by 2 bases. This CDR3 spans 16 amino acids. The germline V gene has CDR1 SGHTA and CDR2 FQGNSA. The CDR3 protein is CASSLVGTDSAYEQYF. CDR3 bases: TGTGCCAGCAGCTTAGTGGGGACAGATTCTGCCTACGAGCAGTACTTC.

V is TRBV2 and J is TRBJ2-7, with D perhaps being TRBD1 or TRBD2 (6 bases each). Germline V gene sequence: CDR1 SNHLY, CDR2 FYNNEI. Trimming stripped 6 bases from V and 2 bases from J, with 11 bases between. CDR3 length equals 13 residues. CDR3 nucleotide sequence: TGTGCCAGCAGGAGGGGGGAGACCTACGAGCAGTACTTC. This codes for CASRRGETYEQYF.

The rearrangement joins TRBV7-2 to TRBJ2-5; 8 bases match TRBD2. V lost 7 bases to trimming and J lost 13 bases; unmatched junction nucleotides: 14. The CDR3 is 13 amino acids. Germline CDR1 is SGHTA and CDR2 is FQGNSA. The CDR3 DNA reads TGTGCCAGCAAGGAACCGGGACTAGAGGGTTGGTACTTC. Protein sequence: CASKEPGLEGWYF.

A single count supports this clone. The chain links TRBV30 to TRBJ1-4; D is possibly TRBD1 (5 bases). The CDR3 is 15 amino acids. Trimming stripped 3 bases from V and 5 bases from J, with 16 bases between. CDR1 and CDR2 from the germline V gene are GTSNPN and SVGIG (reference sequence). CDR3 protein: CAWSPLWGVNEKLFF. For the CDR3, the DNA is TGTGCCTGGAGCCCACTATGGGGGGTAAATGAAAAACTGTTTTTT.

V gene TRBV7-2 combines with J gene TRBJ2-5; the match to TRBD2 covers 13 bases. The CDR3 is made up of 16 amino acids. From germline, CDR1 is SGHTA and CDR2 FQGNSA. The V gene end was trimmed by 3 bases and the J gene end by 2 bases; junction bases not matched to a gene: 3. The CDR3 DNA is TGTGCCAGCAGCTTTCTGGGACTAGCGGGGCAAGAGACCCAGTACTTC. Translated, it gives CASSFLGLAGQETQYF.

CDR3 nucleotides: TGTGCCAGCTCACCACCGGTAGTGAACACTGAAGCTTTCTTT. Protein sequence: CASSPPVVNTEAFF. The chain uses TRBV18 and TRBJ1-1; D gene unclear. Trimming removed 0 bases from V and 0 bases from J, with 5 bases in between. The CDR3 loop spans 14 amino acids. Germline CDR1 reads KGHSH; CDR2 reads LQKENI.

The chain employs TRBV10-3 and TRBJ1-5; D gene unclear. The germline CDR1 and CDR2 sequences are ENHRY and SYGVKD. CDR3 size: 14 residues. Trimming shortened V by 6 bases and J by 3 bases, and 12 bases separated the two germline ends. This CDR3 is CAISRDGDNQPQHF. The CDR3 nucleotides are TGTGCCATCAGCCGAGACGGGGACAATCAGCCCCAGCATTTT.

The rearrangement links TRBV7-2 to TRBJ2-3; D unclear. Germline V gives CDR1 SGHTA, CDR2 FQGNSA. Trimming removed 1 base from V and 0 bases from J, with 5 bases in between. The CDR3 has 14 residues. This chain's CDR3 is CASSLGVSTDTQYF. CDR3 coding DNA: TGTGCCAGCAGCTTAGGGGTTAGCACAGATACGCAGTATTTT.

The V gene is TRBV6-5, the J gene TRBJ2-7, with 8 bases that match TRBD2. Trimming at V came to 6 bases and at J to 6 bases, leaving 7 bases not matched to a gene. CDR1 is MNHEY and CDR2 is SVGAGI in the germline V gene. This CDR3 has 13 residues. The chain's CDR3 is CASRDLSGAEQYF. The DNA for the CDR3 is TGTGCCAGCAGAGACCTTAGCGGGGCCGAGCAGTACTTC.

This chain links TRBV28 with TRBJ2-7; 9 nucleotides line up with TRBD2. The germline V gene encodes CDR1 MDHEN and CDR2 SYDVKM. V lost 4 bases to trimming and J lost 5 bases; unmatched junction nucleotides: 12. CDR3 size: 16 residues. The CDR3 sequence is CASSSPPGLASDEQYF. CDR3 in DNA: TGTGCCAGCAGTTCCCCTCCGGGACTAGCTTCCGACGAGCAGTACTTC.

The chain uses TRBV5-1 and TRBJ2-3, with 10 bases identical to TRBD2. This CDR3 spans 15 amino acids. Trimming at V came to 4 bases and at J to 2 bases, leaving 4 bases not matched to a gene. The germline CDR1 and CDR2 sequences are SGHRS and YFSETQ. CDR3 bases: TGCGCCAGCAGCAGTACTAGCGGGATCACAGATACGCAGTATTTT. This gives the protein CASSSTSGITDTQYF.

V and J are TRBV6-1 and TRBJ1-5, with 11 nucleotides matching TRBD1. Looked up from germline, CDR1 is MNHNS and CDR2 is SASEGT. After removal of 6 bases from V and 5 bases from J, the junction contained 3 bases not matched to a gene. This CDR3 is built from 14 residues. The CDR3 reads CASSGQGADQPQHF. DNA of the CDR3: TGTGCCAGCAGCGGACAGGGGGCGGATCAGCCCCAGCATTTT.

CDR3 sequence reads: CASSPSTSDEQFF. The CDR3 bases are TGTGCCAGCAGCCCGTCCACTAGCGATGAGCAGTTCTTC. The V and J genes are TRBV7-9 and TRBJ2-1; 7 bases are shared with TRBD2. The CDR3 covers 13 residues. Germline V gene lookup returns CDR1 SEHNR and CDR2 FQNEAQ (reference sequence). Trimming took 5 bases from V and 8 from J; bases not matched to a gene: 6. Combining the CDR3 with reference TRBV7-9 and TRBJ2-1 gives the whole variable domain DTGVSQNPRHKITKRGQNVTFRCDPISEHNRLYWYRQTLGQGPEFLTYFQNEAQLEKSRLLSDRFSAERPKGSFSTLEIQRTEQGDSAMYLCASSPSTSDEQFFGPGTRLTVL.

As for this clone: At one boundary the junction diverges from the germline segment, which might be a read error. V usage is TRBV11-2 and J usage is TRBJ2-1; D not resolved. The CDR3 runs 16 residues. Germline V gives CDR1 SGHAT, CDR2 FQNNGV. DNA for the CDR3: TGTGCCAGCACCTTAGGTGGCCAAAACACCTACAATGAGCAGTTCTTC. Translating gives CASTLGGQNTYNEQFF.

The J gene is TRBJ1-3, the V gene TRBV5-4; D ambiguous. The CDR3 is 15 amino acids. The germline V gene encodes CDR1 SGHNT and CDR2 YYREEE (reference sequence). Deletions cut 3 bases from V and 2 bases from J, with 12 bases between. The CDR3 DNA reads TGTGCCAGCAGCTCCGGACTCAATCCTGGAAACACCATATATTTT. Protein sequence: CASSSGLNPGNTIYF.

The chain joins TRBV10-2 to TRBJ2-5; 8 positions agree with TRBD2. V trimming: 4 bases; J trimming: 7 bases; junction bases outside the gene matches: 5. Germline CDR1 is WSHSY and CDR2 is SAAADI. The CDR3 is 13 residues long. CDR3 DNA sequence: TGCGCCAGCAGTGCCGGGGGGGTTTGGACCCAGTACTTC. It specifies CASSAGGVWTQYF.

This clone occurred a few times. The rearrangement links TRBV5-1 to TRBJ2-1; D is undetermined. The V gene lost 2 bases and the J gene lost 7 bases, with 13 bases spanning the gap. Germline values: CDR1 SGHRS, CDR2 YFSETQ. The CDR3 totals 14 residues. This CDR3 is CASSFYYGENEQFF. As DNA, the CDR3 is TGCGCCAGCAGCTTCTACTACGGCGAGAATGAGCAGTTCTTC.

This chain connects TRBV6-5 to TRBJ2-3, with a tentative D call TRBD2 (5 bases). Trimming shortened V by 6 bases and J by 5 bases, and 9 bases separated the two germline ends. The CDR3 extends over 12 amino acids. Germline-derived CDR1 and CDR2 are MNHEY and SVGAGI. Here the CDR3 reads CASSFGGDTQYF. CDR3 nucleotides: TGTGCCAGCAGCTTCGGAGGAGATACGCAGTATTTT.